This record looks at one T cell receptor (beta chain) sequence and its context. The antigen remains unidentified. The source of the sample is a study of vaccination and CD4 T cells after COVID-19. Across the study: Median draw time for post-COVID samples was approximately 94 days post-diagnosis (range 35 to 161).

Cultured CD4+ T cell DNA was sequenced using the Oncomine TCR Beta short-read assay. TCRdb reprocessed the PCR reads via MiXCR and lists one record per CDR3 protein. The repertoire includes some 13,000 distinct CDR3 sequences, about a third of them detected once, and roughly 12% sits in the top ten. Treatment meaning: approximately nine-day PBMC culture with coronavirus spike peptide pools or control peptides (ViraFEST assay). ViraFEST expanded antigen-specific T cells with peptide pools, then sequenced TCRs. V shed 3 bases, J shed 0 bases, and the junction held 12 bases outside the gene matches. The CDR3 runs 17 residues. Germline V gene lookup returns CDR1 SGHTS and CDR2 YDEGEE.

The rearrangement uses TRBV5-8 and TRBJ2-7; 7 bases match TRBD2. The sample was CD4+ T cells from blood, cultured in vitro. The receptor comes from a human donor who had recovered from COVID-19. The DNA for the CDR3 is TGTGCCAGCAGCTGGACTTCCGGGACTATCAGCTCCTACGAGCAGTACTTC. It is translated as CASSWTSGTISSYEQYF. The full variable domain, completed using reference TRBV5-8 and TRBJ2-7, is EAGVTQSPTHLIKTRGQQATLRCSPISGHTSVYWYQQALGLGLQFLLWYDEGEERNRGNFPPRFSGRQFPNYSSELNVNALELEDSALYLCASSWTSGTISSYEQYFGPGTRLTVT.